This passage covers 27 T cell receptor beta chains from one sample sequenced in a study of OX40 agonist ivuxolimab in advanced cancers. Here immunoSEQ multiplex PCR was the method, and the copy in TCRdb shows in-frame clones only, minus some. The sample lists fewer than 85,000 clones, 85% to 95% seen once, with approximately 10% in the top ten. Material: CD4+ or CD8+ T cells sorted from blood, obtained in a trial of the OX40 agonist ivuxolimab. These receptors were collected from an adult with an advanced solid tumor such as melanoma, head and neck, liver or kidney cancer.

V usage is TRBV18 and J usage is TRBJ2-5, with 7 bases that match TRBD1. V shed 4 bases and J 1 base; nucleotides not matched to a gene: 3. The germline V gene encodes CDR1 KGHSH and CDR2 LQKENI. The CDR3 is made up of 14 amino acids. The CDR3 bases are TGTGCCAGCTCACAGGGACAGATCCAAGAGACCCAGTACTTC. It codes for CASSQGQIQETQYF.

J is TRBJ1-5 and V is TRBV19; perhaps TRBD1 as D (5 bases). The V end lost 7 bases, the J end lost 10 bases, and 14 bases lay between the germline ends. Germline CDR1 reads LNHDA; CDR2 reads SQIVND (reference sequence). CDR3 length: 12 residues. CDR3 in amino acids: CASKQGAYPQHF. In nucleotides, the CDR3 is TGTGCCAGTAAGCAGGGAGCCTATCCCCAGCATTTT.

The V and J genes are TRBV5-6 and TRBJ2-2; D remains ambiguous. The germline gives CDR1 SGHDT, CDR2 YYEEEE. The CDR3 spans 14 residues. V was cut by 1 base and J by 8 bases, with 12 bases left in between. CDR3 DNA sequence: TGTGCCAGCAGCTTGATACAGTTCGTTGGGGAGCTGTTTTTT. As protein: CASSLIQFVGELFF.

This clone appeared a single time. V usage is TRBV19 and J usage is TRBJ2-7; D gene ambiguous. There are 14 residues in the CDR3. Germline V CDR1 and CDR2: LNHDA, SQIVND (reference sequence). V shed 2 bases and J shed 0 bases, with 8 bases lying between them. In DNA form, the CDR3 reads TGTGCCAGTAGTATAAGACACTTCTCCTACGAGCAGTACTTC. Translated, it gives CASSIRHFSYEQYF.

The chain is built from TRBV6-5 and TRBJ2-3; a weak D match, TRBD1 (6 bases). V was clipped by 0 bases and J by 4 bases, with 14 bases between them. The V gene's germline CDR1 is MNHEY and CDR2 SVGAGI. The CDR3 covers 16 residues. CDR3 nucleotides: TGTGCCAGCAGTTACTCCCCGATGGGGGCCGCAGATACGCAGTATTTT. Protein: CASSYSPMGAADTQYF.

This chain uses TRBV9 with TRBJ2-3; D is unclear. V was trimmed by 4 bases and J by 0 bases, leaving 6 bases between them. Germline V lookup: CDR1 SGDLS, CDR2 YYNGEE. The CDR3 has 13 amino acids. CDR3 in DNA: TGTGCCAGCAGCACTACTAGCACAGATACGCAGTATTTT. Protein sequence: CASSTTSTDTQYF.

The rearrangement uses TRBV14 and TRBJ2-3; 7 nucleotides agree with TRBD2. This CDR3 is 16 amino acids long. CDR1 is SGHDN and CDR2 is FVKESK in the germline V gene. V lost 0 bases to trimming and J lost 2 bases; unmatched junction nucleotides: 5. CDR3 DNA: TGTGCCAGCAGCCAAGAAGGGGAGGGCACCACAGATACGCAGTATTTT. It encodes CASSQEGEGTTDTQYF.

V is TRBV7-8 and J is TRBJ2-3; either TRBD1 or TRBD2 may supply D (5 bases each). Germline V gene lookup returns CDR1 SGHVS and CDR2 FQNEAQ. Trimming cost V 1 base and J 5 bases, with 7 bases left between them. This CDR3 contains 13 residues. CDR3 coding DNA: TGTGCCAGCAGCTTAGTGGGGGTAGATACGCAGTATTTT. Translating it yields CASSLVGVDTQYF.

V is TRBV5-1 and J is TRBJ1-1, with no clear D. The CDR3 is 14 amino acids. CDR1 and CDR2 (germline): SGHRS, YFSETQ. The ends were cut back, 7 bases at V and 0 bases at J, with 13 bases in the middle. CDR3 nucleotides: TGCGCCAGCCGTCTCGCGAGCCTGAACACTGAAGCTTTCTTT. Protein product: CASRLASLNTEAFF. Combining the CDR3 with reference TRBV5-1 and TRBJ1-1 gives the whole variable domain KAGVTQTPRYLIKTRGQQVTLSCSPISGHRSVSWYQQTPGQGLQFLFEYFSETQRNKGNFPGRFSGRQFSNSRSEMNVSTLELGDSALYLCASRLASLNTEAFFGQGTRLTVV.

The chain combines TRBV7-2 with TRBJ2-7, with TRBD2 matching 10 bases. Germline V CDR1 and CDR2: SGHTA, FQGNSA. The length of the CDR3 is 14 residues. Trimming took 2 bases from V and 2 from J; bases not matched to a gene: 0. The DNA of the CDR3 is TGTGCCAGCAGCTTAACTAGCGGGGCCTACGAGCAGTACTTC. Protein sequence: CASSLTSGAYEQYF.

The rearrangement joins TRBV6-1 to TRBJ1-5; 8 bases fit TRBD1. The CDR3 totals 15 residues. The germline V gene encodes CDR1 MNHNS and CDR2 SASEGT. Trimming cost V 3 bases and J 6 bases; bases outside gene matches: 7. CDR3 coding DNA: TGTGCCAGCAGTGAGGGCAGGGGGCGAGGTCAGCCCCAGCATTTT. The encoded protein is CASSEGRGRGQPQHF.

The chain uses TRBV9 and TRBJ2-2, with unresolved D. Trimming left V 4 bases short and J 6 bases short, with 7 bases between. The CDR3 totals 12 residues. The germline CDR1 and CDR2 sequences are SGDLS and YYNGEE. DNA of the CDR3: TGTGCCAGCAGCCCCCGTCCCGGGGAGCTGTTTTTT. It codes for CASSPRPGELFF.

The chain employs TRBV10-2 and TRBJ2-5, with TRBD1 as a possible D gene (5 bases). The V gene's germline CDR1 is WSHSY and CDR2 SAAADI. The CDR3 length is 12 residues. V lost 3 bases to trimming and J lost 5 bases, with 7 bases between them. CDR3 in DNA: TGCGCCAGCAGTGATTCAGGGGAGACCCAGTACTTC. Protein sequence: CASSDSGETQYF.

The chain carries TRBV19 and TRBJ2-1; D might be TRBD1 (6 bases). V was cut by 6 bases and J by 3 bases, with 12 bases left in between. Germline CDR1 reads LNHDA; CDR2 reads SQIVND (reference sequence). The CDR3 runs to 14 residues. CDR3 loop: CASSTTRGYNEQFF. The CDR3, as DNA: TGTGCCAGTAGCACTACCAGGGGCTACAATGAGCAGTTCTTC.

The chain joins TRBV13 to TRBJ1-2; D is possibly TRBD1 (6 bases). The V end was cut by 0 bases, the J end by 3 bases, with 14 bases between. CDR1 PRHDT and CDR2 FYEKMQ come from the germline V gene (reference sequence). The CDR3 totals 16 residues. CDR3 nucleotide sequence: TGTGCCAGCAGCTTAGGCCGGCGGACAGACTACTATGGCTACACCTTC. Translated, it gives CASSLGRRTDYYGYTF.

CDR3 DNA sequence: TGTGCCAGCAGCTTTACAGGGGTATACACCGGGGAGCTGTTTTTT. Translation: CASSFTGVYTGELFF. This rearrangement joins TRBV13 to TRBJ2-2, with 7 nucleotides matching TRBD1. Germline CDR1 reads PRHDT; CDR2 reads FYEKMQ (reference sequence). CDR3 size: 15 residues. J was trimmed by 3 bases and V by 3 bases; bases with no gene match: 4.

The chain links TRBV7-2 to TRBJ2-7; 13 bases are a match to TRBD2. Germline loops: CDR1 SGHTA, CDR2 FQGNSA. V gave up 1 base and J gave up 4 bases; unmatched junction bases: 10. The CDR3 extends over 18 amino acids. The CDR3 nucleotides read TGTGCCAGCAGCTTAGGACTAGCGGGGGGACCTTTAAGGTACGAGCAGTACTTC. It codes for CASSLGLAGGPLRYEQYF.

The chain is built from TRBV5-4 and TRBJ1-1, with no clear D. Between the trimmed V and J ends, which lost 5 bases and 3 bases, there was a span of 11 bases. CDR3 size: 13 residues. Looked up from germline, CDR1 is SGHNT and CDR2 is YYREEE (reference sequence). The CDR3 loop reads CASRGPWDTEAFF. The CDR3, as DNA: TGTGCCAGCAGGGGCCCCTGGGACACTGAAGCTTTCTTT.

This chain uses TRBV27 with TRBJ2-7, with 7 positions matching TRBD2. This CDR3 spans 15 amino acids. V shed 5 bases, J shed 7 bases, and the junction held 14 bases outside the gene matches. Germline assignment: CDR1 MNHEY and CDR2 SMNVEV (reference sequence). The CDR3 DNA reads TGTGCCAGCAGTCCCACCAGGGCGGGGGTGGGAGAGCAGTACTTC. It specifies CASSPTRAGVGEQYF.

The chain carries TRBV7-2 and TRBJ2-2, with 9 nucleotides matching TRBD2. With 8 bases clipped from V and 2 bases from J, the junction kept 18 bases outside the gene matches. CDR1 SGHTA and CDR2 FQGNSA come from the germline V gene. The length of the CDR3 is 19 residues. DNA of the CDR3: TGTGCCAGCTTCCTAAGGGGACCAGCGGGGGGCGCTAACACCGGGGAGCTGTTTTTT. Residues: CASFLRGPAGGANTGELFF.

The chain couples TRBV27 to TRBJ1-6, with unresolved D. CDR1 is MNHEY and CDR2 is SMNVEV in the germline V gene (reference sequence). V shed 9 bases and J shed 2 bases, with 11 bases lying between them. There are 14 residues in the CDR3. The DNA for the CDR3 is TGTGCCAGAAGATTCGTAACCTATAATTCACCCCTCCACTTT. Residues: CARRFVTYNSPLHF.

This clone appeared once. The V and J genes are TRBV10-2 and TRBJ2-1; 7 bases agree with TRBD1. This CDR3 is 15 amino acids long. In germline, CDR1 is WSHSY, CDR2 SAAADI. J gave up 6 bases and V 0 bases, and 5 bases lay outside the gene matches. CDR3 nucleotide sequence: TGCGCCAGCAGTGAGTCTGAGGGGGCGGGCAATGAGCAGTTCTTC. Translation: CASSESEGAGNEQFF.

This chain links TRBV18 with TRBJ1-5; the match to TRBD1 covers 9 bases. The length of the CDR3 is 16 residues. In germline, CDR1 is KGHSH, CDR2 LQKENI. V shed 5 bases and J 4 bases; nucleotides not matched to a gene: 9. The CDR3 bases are TGTGCCAGCTCAGGCCGGGACAGGGTCGGAAATCAGCCCCAGCATTTT. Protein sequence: CASSGRDRVGNQPQHF.

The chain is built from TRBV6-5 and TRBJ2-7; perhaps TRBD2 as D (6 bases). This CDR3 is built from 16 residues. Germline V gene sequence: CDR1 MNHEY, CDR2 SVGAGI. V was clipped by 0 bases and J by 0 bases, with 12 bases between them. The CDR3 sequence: CASSYSGGDSSYEQYF. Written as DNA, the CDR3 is TGTGCCAGCAGTTACTCCGGCGGGGATAGCTCCTACGAGCAGTACTTC.

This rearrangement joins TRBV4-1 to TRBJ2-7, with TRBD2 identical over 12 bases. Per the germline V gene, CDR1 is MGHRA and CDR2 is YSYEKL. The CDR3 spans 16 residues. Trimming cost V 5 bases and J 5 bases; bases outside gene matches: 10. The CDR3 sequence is CASSDRLAGGPDEQYF. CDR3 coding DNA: TGCGCCAGCAGCGACAGGCTAGCGGGGGGGCCGGACGAGCAGTACTTC.

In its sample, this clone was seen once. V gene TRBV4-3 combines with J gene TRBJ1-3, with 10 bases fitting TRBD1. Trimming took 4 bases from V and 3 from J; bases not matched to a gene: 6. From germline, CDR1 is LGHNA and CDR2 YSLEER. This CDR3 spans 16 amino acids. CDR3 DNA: TGCGCCAGCAGCCCGACAGGGGGCTCCCTTGGAAACACCATATATTTT. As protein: CASSPTGGSLGNTIYF.

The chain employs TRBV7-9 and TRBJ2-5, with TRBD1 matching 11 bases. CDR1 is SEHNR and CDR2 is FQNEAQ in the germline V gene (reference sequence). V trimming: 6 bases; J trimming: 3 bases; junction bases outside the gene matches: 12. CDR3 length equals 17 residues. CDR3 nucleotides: TGTGCCAGCAGTTTTACTCATTGGACAGGGGGCGAAGAGACCCAGTACTTC. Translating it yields CASSFTHWTGGEETQYF.